This T cell receptor beta chain was identified in a study of radiotherapy plus CTLA-4 blockade in lung cancer. Whole-study context: An objective response was seen in around a sixth of patients, and disease control in about 31%. General study points: The authors reported that early blood T cell clone dynamics, with interferon-beta, best predicted response. TCR clones of tumor origin grew in blood after radiotherapy plus ipilimumab.

Comments on this clone: Antigen specificity is unknown.

The repertoire was sequenced with immunoSEQ multiplex PCR; TCRdb's copy has only in-frame clones and lacks some. This table has 80,000 to 95,000 clones, over 80% appearing once. Focal radiation and CTLA-4 blockade (ipilimumab) were tested in chemo-refractory metastatic non-small-cell lung cancer patients. Sequencing was performed on peripheral blood, taken from a patient treated with radiotherapy plus ipilimumab. The sequence was collected from a human donor with non-small cell lung cancer who had stable disease on radiotherapy plus ipilimumab.

The CDR3 nucleotides read TGTGCCAGCAGCTCTCCGCAGGGGGGAAGAGACACCATATATTTT. This encodes CASSSPQGGRDTIYF. The rearrangement joins TRBV5-8 to TRBJ1-3; TRBD1 matches 7 bases. The CDR3 is made up of 15 amino acids. CDR1 and CDR2 (germline): SGHTS, YDEGEE. V gave up 3 bases and J gave up 8 bases; unmatched junction bases: 11.